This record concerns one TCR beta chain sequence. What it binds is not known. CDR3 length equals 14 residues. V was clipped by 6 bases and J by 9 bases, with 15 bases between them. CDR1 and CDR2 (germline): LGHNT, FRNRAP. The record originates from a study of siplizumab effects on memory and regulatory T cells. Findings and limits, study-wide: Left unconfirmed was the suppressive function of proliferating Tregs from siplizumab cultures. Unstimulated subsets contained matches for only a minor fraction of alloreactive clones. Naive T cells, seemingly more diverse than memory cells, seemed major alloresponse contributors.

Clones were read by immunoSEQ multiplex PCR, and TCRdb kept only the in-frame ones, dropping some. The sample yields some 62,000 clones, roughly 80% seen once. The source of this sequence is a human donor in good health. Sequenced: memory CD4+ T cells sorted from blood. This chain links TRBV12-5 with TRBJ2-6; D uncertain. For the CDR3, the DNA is TGTGCTAGTGGGTCGAGCCTTGCCCACAACGTCCTGACTTTC. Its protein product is CASGSSLAHNVLTF.